This T cell receptor beta chain appears in the sequencing data of a study of cytomegalovirus exposure and HLA in healthy donors. On the study more broadly: The 110 or so validation repertoires used the same platform as the 650 to 750 first-cohort repertoires, a later analysis reported. General observations from the study: For most TCR sequences rarity was the rule, although some public TCRs occurred in many donors. Cytomegalovirus association was listed for under 200 TCR beta chains. Diagnosis of cytomegalovirus status made by the classifier reportedly showed high specificity and sensitivity.

This table comes from immunoSEQ multiplex PCR, and its TCRdb copy is limited to in-frame clones, with some not included. Of about 170,000 clones listed, 70% to 90% are singletons. On this clone: Its antigen remains unidentified.

The V end was cut by 5 bases, the J end by 3 bases, with 11 bases between. The length of the CDR3 is 13 residues. Germline V gives CDR1 SGHNT, CDR2 YENEEA. The source is a woman in her late teens or twenties in good health and CMV-seronegative. Sample: PBMCs. This chain joins TRBV11-3 and TRBJ2-7; D might be TRBD2 (6 bases). The CDR3 sequence: CASSLGGLYEQYF. CDR3 in DNA: TGTGCCAGCAGCCTGGGAGGTCTCTACGAGCAGTACTTC.